This T cell receptor beta chain was recovered during a study of T cells in localized non-small cell lung cancer. The repertoire was sequenced with immunoSEQ multiplex PCR; TCRdb's copy has only in-frame clones and lacks some. The data hold under 55,000 clones, with 91% observed a single time. Findings of the study overall: Uninvolved adjacent lung showed peak T cell clonality, exceeding tumor.

Concerning this clone itself: Its antigen is undetermined.

This receptor was identified in a woman between 35 and 75 years old with stage II lung adenocarcinoma. Sequences were derived from PBMCs, sampled before any cancer treatment.

In DNA form, the CDR3 reads TGTGCCAGCAGCGTAGGGGGCTGGGGCACAGATACGCAGTATTTT. It translates to CASSVGGWGTDTQYF. The chain combines TRBV9 with TRBJ2-3; TRBD1 might be the D (5 bases). The CDR3 has 15 amino acids. V lost 0 bases and J 1 base, leaving 9 bases between the germline ends. Germline CDR1 reads SGDLS; CDR2 reads YYNGEE.